Shown below are 31 T cell receptor beta chains from a single sample sequenced in a study of early T cells in non-severe SARS-CoV-2 infection. TCRdb ran MiXCR on the 5' RACE reads and lists one entry per CDR3 protein. Of about 48,000 distinct CDR3 sequences listed, roughly 7.7% were seen once; the top ten hold 4.5% to 7%. Sequenced: whole blood. Every receptor here comes from an adult who was a healthcare worker with PCR-confirmed SARS-CoV-2 infection or an uninfected control (not recorded which).

This clonotype was counted ten times or more. The chain has TRBV4-3 and TRBJ2-1; D is possibly TRBD2 (5 bases). The CDR3 consists of 16 residues. The V end was cut by 0 bases, the J end by 0 bases, with 9 bases between. Germline V gene data show CDR1 as LGHNA and CDR2 as YSLEER. The CDR3 loop is CASSQDLGSSYNEQFF. The CDR3 DNA reads TGCGCCAGCAGCCAAGACCTGGGGAGCTCCTACAATGAGCAGTTCTTC.

This clonotype came up many times. The CDR3 loop reads CASSPTKEQFF. The CDR3 DNA sequence: TGTGCCAGCAGTCCCACGAAGGAGCAGTTCTTC. The chain links TRBV28 to TRBJ2-1; D gene unclear. This CDR3 contains 11 residues. The germline gives CDR1 MDHEN, CDR2 SYDVKM. V dropped 5 bases and J dropped 10 bases, with 9 bases sitting between them.

This clonotype appeared many times. V and J are TRBV6-2 or TRBV6-3 and TRBJ1-1; perhaps TRBD1 as D (6 bases). CDR1 and CDR2 (germline): MNHEY, SVGEGT. CDR3 length equals 15 residues. The V end was cut by 6 bases, the J end by 5 bases, with 19 bases between. CDR3 DNA sequence: TGTGCCAGCAGCCCGTCAAATCTACAGGGAACTGAAGCTTTCTTT. Translating it yields CASSPSNLQGTEAFF.

This clonotype was detected only a few times. The V and J genes are TRBV11-2 and TRBJ1-5; no reliable D call. The length of the CDR3 is 15 residues. The V end lost 2 bases, the J end lost 3 bases, and 11 bases lay between the germline ends. Germline V lookup: CDR1 SGHAT, CDR2 FQNNGV. The CDR3 is CASSLHGSPNQPQHF. The CDR3 bases are TGTGCCAGCAGCTTACACGGCAGCCCCAATCAGCCCCAGCATTTT. Together with reference TRBV11-2 and TRBJ1-5, the CDR3 gives the full variable domain: EAGVAQSPRYKIIEKRQSVAFWCNPISGHATLYWYQQILGQGPKLLIQFQNNGVVDDSQLPKDRFSAERLKGVDSTLKIQPAKLEDSAVYLCASSLHGSPNQPQHFGDGTRLSIL.

This clonotype has ten or more counts. The chain carries TRBV20-1 and TRBJ2-4, with D maybe TRBD1 (6 bases). Germline CDR1 and CDR2: DFQATT and SNEGSKA (reference sequence). The V gene lost 7 bases and the J gene lost 2 bases, with 12 bases spanning the gap. The CDR3 has 13 residues. Here the CDR3 reads CSGGGPSKNIQYF. The CDR3 DNA follows: TGCAGTGGAGGGGGACCCTCCAAAAACATTCAGTACTTC.

Ten or more counts support this clonotype. This chain connects TRBV29-1 to TRBJ2-7; TRBD1 aligns across 7 bases. Per germline, CDR1 SQVTM and CDR2 ANQGSEA. The CDR3 runs 14 residues. The V gene end was trimmed by 4 bases and the J gene end by 5 bases; junction bases not matched to a gene: 11. Here the CDR3 reads CSVVQLGGINEQYF. The CDR3 coding sequence is TGCAGCGTTGTACAACTAGGGGGCATAAACGAGCAGTACTTC.

This clonotype has ten or more counts. The rearrangement links TRBV29-1 to TRBJ1-1; 11 bases are shared with TRBD1. CDR1 is SQVTM, CDR2 ANQGSEA, per germline. The CDR3 is made up of 15 amino acids. The junction had 7 bases not matched to a gene; V was cut back by 6 bases and J by 1 base. CDR3 protein: CSVGGTGGWNTEAFF. Written as DNA, the CDR3 is TGCAGCGTGGGAGGGACAGGGGGTTGGAACACTGAAGCTTTCTTT.

This clonotype was seen at least ten times. V and J are TRBV10-3 and TRBJ2-7, with 7 bases that match TRBD1. Germline CDR1 reads ENHRY; CDR2 reads SYGVKD. CDR3 size: 12 residues. Trimming removed 6 bases from V and 3 bases from J; junction bases left unmatched: 2. The CDR3 DNA follows: TGTGCCATCAGGGGACAGTTCTACGAGCAGTACTTC. It specifies CAIRGQFYEQYF.

The J gene is TRBJ2-3, the V gene TRBV7-2; TRBD1 matches 9 bases. The CDR3 runs 18 residues. The trim removed 1 base at V and 0 bases at J, leaving 8 bases unmatched. Germline V lookup: CDR1 SGHTA, CDR2 FQGNSA. The CDR3, as DNA: TGTGCCAGCAGCTTAGGGAGAGGGACAGGGTGGAGCACAGATACGCAGTATTTT. This codes for CASSLGRGTGWSTDTQYF.

This clonotype was counted many times. The chain links TRBV7-2 to TRBJ1-5; unclear D gene. The CDR3 contains 13 residues. Looked up from germline, CDR1 is SGHTA and CDR2 is FQGNSA. The V and J ends lost 6 bases and 6 bases respectively, with 12 bases between them. Written as DNA, the CDR3 is TGTGCCAGCAGATTGACAAGGGCTCAGCCCCAGCATTTT. Residues: CASRLTRAQPQHF.

This clonotype was seen many times. This chain links TRBV27 with TRBJ1-2; 9 bases are a match to TRBD1. The V gene's germline CDR1 is MNHEY and CDR2 SMNVEV (reference sequence). V lost 2 bases, J lost 2 bases, and 3 bases stayed unmatched. The CDR3 sequence is 15 residues long. The CDR3 DNA follows: TGTGCCAGCAGTTTAACACAGGGGGCGAACTATGGCTACACCTTC. This translates into CASSLTQGANYGYTF.

In regard to this clonotype: In this CDR3 the conserved last residue, phenylalanine or tryptophan, is missing, so a read error is likely. V gene TRBV3-1 combines with J gene TRBJ1-1, with D possibly TRBD1 on 6 matching bases. Germline V CDR1 and CDR2: LGHDT, YNNKEL (reference sequence). The CDR3 totals 14 residues. Trimming shortened V by 3 bases and J by 0 bases, and 8 bases separated the two germline ends. The CDR3 sequence is CASSHTGMNTEAFL. For the CDR3, the DNA is TGTGCCAGCAGCCACACAGGGATGAACACTGAAGCTTTCCTT.

This clonotype has just a few counts. The V and J genes are TRBV5-6 and TRBJ2-5; D is perhaps TRBD2 (6 bases). Germline lookup yields CDR1 SGHDT and CDR2 YYEEEE. V was trimmed by 2 bases and J by 2 bases, leaving 16 bases between them. This CDR3 is 16 amino acids long. The CDR3 DNA reads TGTGCCAGCAGCTTAAACGGCGGGGAAGAACAAGAGACCCAGTACTTC. It specifies CASSLNGGEEQETQYF.

This clonotype occurred many times. The chain couples TRBV7-9 to TRBJ1-5; possible D gene TRBD1, 5 bases. The CDR3 is made up of 13 amino acids. From germline, CDR1 is SEHNR and CDR2 FQNEAQ (reference sequence). With 1 base removed from V and 5 bases from J, the gap between germline ends came to 6 bases. This chain's CDR3 is CASSLGGDQPQHF. The CDR3 coding sequence is TGTGCCAGCAGCTTAGGGGGGGATCAGCCCCAGCATTTT.

This clonotype was detected many times. The chain has TRBV30 and TRBJ1-2; D is ambiguous. Germline V gives CDR1 GTSNPN, CDR2 SVGIG (reference sequence). The CDR3 contains 12 residues. Trimming stripped 8 bases from V and 5 bases from J, with 15 bases between. CDR3 DNA sequence: TGTGCCCGGTCCAATGGCCGTTATGGCTACACCTTC. Its translation is CARSNGRYGYTF. Together with reference TRBV30 and TRBJ1-2, the CDR3 gives the full variable domain: SQTIHQWPATLVQPVGSPLSLECTVEGTSNPNLYWYRQAAGRGLQLLFYSVGIGQISSEVPQNLSASRPQDRQFILSSKKLLLSDSGFYLCARSNGRYGYTFGSGTRLTVV.

Many counts were recorded for this clonotype. The chain joins TRBV10-1 to TRBJ1-6; D might be TRBD1 (5 bases). V lost 2 bases to trimming and J lost 8 bases, with 10 bases between them. The germline V gene encodes CDR1 WNHNN and CDR2 SYGVQD (reference sequence). This CDR3 region has 14 residues. CDR3 protein: CASSEEGLDSPLHF. As DNA, the CDR3 is TGCGCCAGCAGTGAGGAGGGGCTTGATTCACCCCTCCACTTT.

This chain joins TRBV18 and TRBJ2-7, with D maybe TRBD1 (6 bases). This CDR3 is built from 15 residues. Germline CDR1 is KGHSH and CDR2 is LQKENI. Trimming removed 5 bases at V and 6 bases at J, with 20 bases between. CDR3 in amino acids: CASSTGQILASEQYF. The CDR3 DNA reads as TGTGCCAGCTCAACCGGACAGATCTTGGCTAGCGAGCAGTACTTC. The full variable domain, rest sourced from reference TRBV18 and TRBJ2-7, is NAGVMQNPRHLVRRRGQEARLRCSPMKGHSHVYWYRQLPEEGLKFMVYLQKENIIDESGMPKERFSAEFPKEGPSILRIQQVVRGDSAAYFCASSTGQILASEQYFGPGTRLTVT.

Comment on this clonotype: One base away lies a much larger clone, so this may be a sequencing read error. The chain carries TRBV5-4 and TRBJ1-4; maybe TRBD1 (6 bases). The CDR3 is 15 residues long. Germline V gives CDR1 SGHNT, CDR2 YYREEE (reference sequence). The CDR3 bases are TGTGCCAGCAGCTCGGGCAGGGGCCCTAATGAAAAACTGTCTTTT. Protein product: CASSSGRGPNEKLSF.

Many counts were recorded for this clonotype. The chain joins TRBV20-1 to TRBJ2-2; 12 bases map to TRBD1. This CDR3 has 15 residues. The trim removed 3 bases at V and 7 bases at J, leaving 6 bases unmatched. Looked up from germline, CDR1 is DFQATT and CDR2 is SNEGSKA (reference sequence). This CDR3 is CSASRGQGANGELFF. The CDR3 DNA reads as TGCAGTGCTAGTAGGGGACAGGGGGCAAACGGGGAGCTGTTTTTT.

This clonotype was picked up many times. J is TRBJ2-2 and V is TRBV9, with D possibly TRBD2 on 6 matching bases. The CDR3 has 17 residues. In germline, CDR1 is SGDLS, CDR2 YYNGEE. Trimming removed 0 bases from V and 4 bases from J, with 16 bases in between. DNA for the CDR3: TGTGCCAGCAGCGTAGAAGCAGCGGGTACGGGCACCGGGGAGCTGTTTTTT. Residues: CASSVEAAGTGTGELFF.

The chain links TRBV14 to TRBJ2-7; D is uncertain. Trimming removed 2 bases from V and 3 bases from J, with 5 bases in between. The germline CDR1 and CDR2 sequences are SGHDN and FVKESK. The CDR3 covers 12 residues. The CDR3 here is CASSQINYEQYF. The CDR3 nucleotides are TGTGCCAGCAGCCAAATAAACTACGAGCAGTACTTC. The full variable domain, in which reference TRBV14 and TRBJ2-7 provide the parts outside the CDR3, is EAGVTQFPSHSVIEKGQTVTLRCDPISGHDNLYWYRRVMGKEIKFLLHFVKESKQDESGMPNNRFLAERTGGTYSTLKVQPAELEDSGVYFCASSQINYEQYFGPGTRLTVT.

The chain couples TRBV7-9 to TRBJ2-7; a possible D gene is TRBD1 (6 bases). The V end was cut by 10 bases, the J end by 4 bases, with 11 bases between. Germline loops: CDR1 SEHNR, CDR2 FQNEAQ (reference sequence). CDR3 length: 11 residues. The CDR3 is CAILQGYEQYF. CDR3 nucleotides: TGTGCCATCCTACAGGGTTACGAGCAGTACTTC.

The gene calls are TRBV12-3 or TRBV12-4 and TRBJ2-7; TRBD1 is a possible D gene (6 bases). V lost 6 bases to trimming and J lost 5 bases, with 17 bases between them. The CDR3 sequence is 14 residues long. CDR3 nucleotides: TGTGCCAGCAGAACCTCCAGGGGCAGGAACGAGCAGTACTTC. Its protein product is CASRTSRGRNEQYF.

The chain has TRBV11-2 and TRBJ2-3, with 13 bases fitting TRBD2. Germline V CDR1 and CDR2: SGHAT, FQNNGV. Germline trimming cut 5 bases from V and 1 base from J; bases unmatched to any gene: 9. This CDR3 spans 18 amino acids. CDR3 in amino acids: CASSLTSGGAGGTDTQYF. The CDR3, as DNA: TGTGCCAGCAGCCTCACTAGCGGGGGGGCCGGTGGCACAGATACGCAGTATTTT.

This chain joins TRBV20-1 and TRBJ2-2, with D possibly TRBD1 on 6 matching bases. The CDR3 is 15 residues long. Between the trimmed V and J ends, which lost 3 bases and 1 base, there was a span of 12 bases. CDR1 DFQATT and CDR2 SNEGSKA come from the germline V gene (reference sequence). Written as DNA, the CDR3 is TGCAGTGCTAGGGAACCCAGGGGGAACACCGGGGAGCTGTTTTTT. It codes for CSAREPRGNTGELFF.

The sample holds many counts of this clonotype. The chain has TRBV20-1 and TRBJ2-3; D may be TRBD1 (6 bases). Trimming took off 6 bases at V and 1 base at J, with 17 bases between the two ends. The CDR3 sequence is 15 residues long. Germline CDR1 reads DFQATT; CDR2 reads SNEGSKA (reference sequence). The CDR3 nucleotides are TGCAGTGCCCGGCAGACAAGACAGGGCACAGATACGCAGTATTTT. Translated, it gives CSARQTRQGTDTQYF.

Ten or more counts support this clonotype. The chain links TRBV6-5 to TRBJ1-4, with 12 bases fitting TRBD1. V lost 1 base to trimming and J lost 2 bases; unmatched junction nucleotides: 8. The CDR3 is 19 residues long. Per the germline V gene, CDR1 is MNHEY and CDR2 is SVGAGI. CDR3: CASSYYAGTGGWTNEKLFF. The CDR3 nucleotides read TGTGCCAGCAGTTACTACGCTGGGACAGGGGGCTGGACTAATGAAAAACTGTTTTTT.

This clonotype was detected ten times or more. This CDR3 is CASSFGQGAFTDTQYF. The CDR3 DNA follows: TGTGCCAGCAGCTTTGGACAGGGGGCATTCACAGATACGCAGTATTTT. The chain joins TRBV5-5 to TRBJ2-3; 11 nucleotides match TRBD1. CDR1 and CDR2 from the germline V gene are SGHKS and YYEKEE (reference sequence). CDR3 length equals 16 residues. V lost 2 bases to trimming and J lost 2 bases; unmatched junction nucleotides: 4.

This clonotype showed up many times. The chain links TRBV20-1 to TRBJ2-3; 8 bases are a match to TRBD2. CDR3 length equals 13 residues. Germline values: CDR1 DFQATT, CDR2 SNEGSKA (reference sequence). Here the CDR3 reads CRGSGESTDTQYF. CDR3 in DNA: TGCAGGGGTAGCGGGGAGAGCACAGATACGCAGTATTTT.

This clonotype was recorded at least ten times. J is TRBJ1-5 and V is TRBV5-8, with 8 nucleotides matching TRBD1. Germline CDR1 is SGHTS and CDR2 is YDEGEE. The V gene end was trimmed by 0 bases and the J gene end by 7 bases; junction bases not matched to a gene: 6. The length of the CDR3 is 15 residues. This CDR3 is CASSLGGTGGQPQHF. CDR3 coding DNA: TGTGCCAGCAGCTTGGGGGGGACAGGAGGGCAGCCCCAGCATTTT. The complete variable domain, with remaining parts taken from reference TRBV5-8 and TRBJ1-5, reads EAGVTQSPTHLIKTRGQQATLRCSPISGHTSVYWYQQALGLGLQFLLWYDEGEERNRGNFPPRFSGRQFPNYSSELNVNALELEDSALYLCASSLGGTGGQPQHFGDGTRLSIL.

V is TRBV9 and J is TRBJ2-7, with 8 bases that match TRBD2. J was trimmed by 5 bases and V by 1 base; bases with no gene match: 11. The CDR3 sequence is 16 residues long. Germline values: CDR1 SGDLS, CDR2 YYNGEE. The CDR3 DNA is TGTGCCAGCAGCGTATCACTAGCGGCGGCCTATGACGAGCAGTACTTC. It is translated as CASSVSLAAAYDEQYF.